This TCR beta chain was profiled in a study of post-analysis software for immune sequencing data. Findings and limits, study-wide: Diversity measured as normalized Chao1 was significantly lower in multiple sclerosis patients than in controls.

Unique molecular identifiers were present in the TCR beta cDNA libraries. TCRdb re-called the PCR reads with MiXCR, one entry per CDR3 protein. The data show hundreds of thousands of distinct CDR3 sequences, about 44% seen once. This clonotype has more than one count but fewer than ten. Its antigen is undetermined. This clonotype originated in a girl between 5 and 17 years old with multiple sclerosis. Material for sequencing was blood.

The CDR3 loop reads CASSRTTGGVSYEQYF. CDR3 coding DNA: TGCGCCAGCAGCCGCACTACAGGGGGGGTCTCCTACGAGCAGTACTTC. V gene TRBV5-1 combines with J gene TRBJ2-7; D is possibly TRBD1 (8 bases). Trimming took off 4 bases at V and 0 bases at J, with 17 bases between the two ends. The CDR3 is 16 amino acids. Germline V gene sequence: CDR1 SGHRS, CDR2 YFSETQ.